This T cell receptor beta chain was sequenced for a study of human T cells and chemical hapten exposure. Study-wide background: Mostly female, the patients presented with alopecia areata, totalis or universalis.

General study points: The number of TCRs over 1 in 1000 frequency stayed unchanged after DPC. Large CDR3 similarity clusters arose significantly more often from expanded TCRs than from controls.

There are a few counts of this clonotype. The antigen is not known. Trimming removed 1 base at V and 5 bases at J, with 15 bases between. Germline assignment: CDR1 LGHDT and CDR2 YNNKEL (reference sequence). The CDR3 totals 16 residues. One entry per CDR3 protein results from TCRdb running MiXCR on the RACE reads. The sample lists about 97,000 distinct CDR3 sequences; roughly 27% were seen once. Time point specified: patch test 3, about 24 weeks after DPC sensitization. Specified treatment: therapeutic diphenylcyclopropenone sensitization with weekly scalp DPC. The genes are TRBV3-1 and TRBJ2-1; tentatively, D is TRBD1 (5 bases). Sequenced material: whole blood, taken in connection with sensitization to the hapten diphenylcyclopropenone (DPC). This sequence was found in a man between 35 and 55 years old with alopecia areata. Some clones in this sample may be carry-over from other donors' samples. CDR3 sequence: CASSQAGPIRNNEQFF. For the CDR3, the DNA is TGTGCCAGCAGCCAAGCAGGGCCGATTCGAAACAATGAGCAGTTCTTC.